This T cell receptor (beta chain) was obtained from a study of shared T cell receptors in the human thymus. Trimming cost V 4 bases and J 0 bases; bases outside gene matches: 10. CDR1 LGHNA and CDR2 YSLEER come from the germline V gene. CDR3 length equals 18 residues. Repertoires were generated with immunoSEQ multiplex PCR, while TCRdb's copy carries only in-frame clones and drops some. The profile shows roughly 710,000 clones, roughly 88% of them singletons. Separately, the same data were catalogued under a study of human thymus T cells. As reported in that work: The donors were infants in Finland with congenital heart defects, otherwise immunologically healthy. Among thymic and blood repertoires, usage of V and J genes appeared biased. Highly overlapping thymic repertoires among unrelated individuals were reported in related research.

This receptor was obtained from a girl less than two years old with a congenital heart defect. The chain has TRBV4-3 and TRBJ2-4, with 9 bases lining up with TRBD2. Sequencing used thymocytes. The CDR3 DNA reads as TGCGCCAGCAGCCTCCGCTGGGGACTAGCCCTAGCCAAAAACATTCAGTACTTC. Translation: CASSLRWGLALAKNIQYF.